A selection of T cell receptor beta chains follows, all from one sample in a study of T cells in Graves' hyperthyroidism and ophthalmopathy. One entry per CDR3 protein, called by TCRdb with MiXCR from the multiplex PCR reads. The data show hundreds of thousands of distinct CDR3 sequences, about 14% seen once. Material for sequencing was blood. These receptors all stem from a man in his fifties with Graves' ophthalmopathy. Each CDR3 is given with its conserved first and last residue. The D gene is left open where the match is weak. Size is omitted from some rows. Given values are once, few, many or a class for expanded clones.

CDR3nt	CDR3aa	abundance	j_gene	d_gene	v_gene
TGTGCCAGTAGTAACCCGATGACAGGGACTAATGAGCAGTTCTTC	CASSNPMTGTNEQFF	few	TRBJ2-1	-	TRBV19
TGTGCCAGCAGAAAACTCACAGGACCTGAAGCTTTCTTT	CASRKLTGPEAFF	many	TRBJ1-1	-	TRBV28
TGCGCCAGCAGCTTTGTTCGGCCAAACAATGAGCAGTTCTTC	CASSFVRPNNEQFF	many	TRBJ2-1	-	TRBV5-1
TGTGCCAGCTCACCTAAGACGGAGAACACTGAAGCTTTCTTT	CASSPKTENTEAFF	many	TRBJ1-1	-	TRBV18
TGTGCCAGCAGCTTATTTCCTAGCGGAAACGCGAACACCGGGGAGCTGTTTTTT	CASSLFPSGNANTGELFF	few	TRBJ2-2	TRBD2	TRBV7-2
TGTGCCAGCTCACCAGAGACGGGAAATGAAAAACTGTTTTTT	CASSPETGNEKLFF	many	TRBJ1-4	-	TRBV18
TGTGCCAGCAGCTTAAAGACGGGGGCGCATGGAAACACCATATATTTT	CASSLKTGAHGNTIYF	-	TRBJ1-3	-	TRBV7-9
TGTGCCAGCAGCTCCGGGGCACAGGGCTACAATGAGCAGTTCTTC	CASSSGAQGYNEQFF	few	TRBJ2-1	-	TRBV7-2
TGTGCCAGCAGTTTTGGGGGTTATGGCTACACCTTC	CASSFGGYGYTF	many	TRBJ1-2	-	TRBV28
TGTGCCAGCAGTTTAGCCGGGGTCGACTCTGGAAACACCATATATTTT	CASSLAGVDSGNTIYF	few	TRBJ1-3	-	TRBV12-3/TRBV12-4
TGCGCCAGCAGCTCAGTAGACAGGCTCTCCTACGAGCAGTACTTC	CASSSVDRLSYEQYF	-	TRBJ2-7	-	TRBV5-1
TGTGCCGGCGGGAGCGCCTACAATGAGCAGTTCTTC	CAGGSAYNEQFF	many	TRBJ2-1	TRBD2	TRBV30
TGCGCCAGCAGCTCTGGACTAACCAATGAGCAGTTCTTC	CASSSGLTNEQFF	-	TRBJ2-1	-	TRBV5-1
TGTGCCAGCAGCCAAGATCGGAGTGAGCAGTACTTC	CASSQDRSEQYF	many	TRBJ2-7	-	TRBV3-1
TGTGCCAGCTCACCTGGGGACCCGACGAGCTCCTACAATGAGCAGTTCTTC	CASSPGDPTSSYNEQFF	many	TRBJ2-1	-	TRBV18
TGTGCCAGCAGTCGGGGACTGAGTAGCACAGATACGCAGTATTTT	CASSRGLSSTDTQYF	many	TRBJ2-3	-	TRBV6-1
TGTGCCAGCAGGGTAGGGCAGGGCTTAACAGATACGCAGTATTTT	CASRVGQGLTDTQYF	-	TRBJ2-3	-	TRBV19
TGTGCCAGCAGAGGACAGAGGAGCACTGAAGCTTTCTTT	CASRGQRSTEAFF	many	TRBJ1-1	-	TRBV12-3/TRBV12-4
TGTGCCAGTAGTATATTGGGTGATTCAAGAGAGACCCAGTACTTC	CASSILGDSRETQYF	-	TRBJ2-5	-	TRBV19
TGCGCCAGCAGCCCAGAATCAACTAATGAAAAACTGTTTTTT	CASSPESTNEKLFF	many	TRBJ1-4	-	TRBV5-1
TGCAGTATAGTTTGGGAGTATGGCTACACCTTC	CSIVWEYGYTF	-	TRBJ1-2	-	TRBV20-1
TGTGCCAGCAGTTCAGACAGGGGGCAAGGCTACACCTTC	CASSSDRGQGYTF	many	TRBJ1-2	TRBD1	TRBV27
TGTGCCAGCTTATCCGGGAGTGGTTACAATGAGCAGTTCTTC	CASLSGSGYNEQFF	many	TRBJ2-1	-	TRBV12-3/TRBV12-4
TGCAGTGCTAGAGGACAGCAGGGGAGGGTCAAGACCCAGTACTTC	CSARGQQGRVKTQYF	few	TRBJ2-5	-	TRBV20-1
TGTGCCAGCAGAGAATTTGTCAAGACTAGCGGGCTGTCCTACAATGAGCAGTTCTTC	CASREFVKTSGLSYNEQFF	many	TRBJ2-1	TRBD2	TRBV5-6
TGTGCCACCAGCGTCCGGGAGTTCCAAGAGACCCAGTACTTC	CATSVREFQETQYF	many	TRBJ2-5	-	TRBV15
TGTGCCTGGAGGCGGTACCAAGAGACCCAGTACTTC	CAWRRYQETQYF	many	TRBJ2-5	-	TRBV30
TGCAGTGTACGGATTAATGAAAAACTGTTTTTT	CSVRINEKLFF	-	TRBJ1-4	-	TRBV20-1
TGCAGTGCTAGAGATTGGACGGGACTAGCGACCTACAATGAGCAGTTCTTC	CSARDWTGLATYNEQFF	few	TRBJ2-1	TRBD2	TRBV20-1
TGCGCCAGCAGCTTAGGGGATTTCGGAGATCAGCCCCAGCATTTT	CASSLGDFGDQPQHF	many	TRBJ1-5	-	TRBV5-1
TGCGCCAGCAGCTTCACAGGGGCGTCGGGTAGTGAGCAGTTCTTC	CASSFTGASGSEQFF	many	TRBJ2-1	TRBD1	TRBV5-1
TGTGCCAGCAGTTTAGCGGGACAAACCGGGGAGCTGTTTTTT	CASSLAGQTGELFF	-	TRBJ2-2	TRBD2	TRBV2
TGCAGTGCTGTGGCGACAACTAATGAAAAACTGTTTTTT	CSAVATTNEKLFF	-	TRBJ1-4	-	TRBV20-1
TGTGCCAGCAGTGACGGGACAGGTCGCGAGCAGTACTTC	CASSDGTGREQYF	-	TRBJ2-7	TRBD1	TRBV28
TGCAGTGCTAGAGGACGACTAGCGGGAGGGCCTGCTTTGGTGGATACGCAGTATTTT	CSARGRLAGGPALVDTQYF	many	TRBJ2-3	TRBD2	TRBV20-1
TGTGCCTGGAGGGGGACCGCGGAGACCCAGTACTTC	CAWRGTAETQYF	many	TRBJ2-5	-	TRBV30
TGCAGTGCAAAGCAACCCTCCTACGAGCAGTACTTC	CSAKQPSYEQYF	many	TRBJ2-7	-	TRBV20-1
TGTGCCACAGTGGGCTTGGGACTGAACTCCTCTGGAAACACCATATATTTT	CATVGLGLNSSGNTIYF	few	TRBJ1-3	-	TRBV10-3
TGTGCCAGCAGGGCCGGGACAGGGGGCTACAATGAGCAGTTCTTC	CASRAGTGGYNEQFF	many	TRBJ2-1	TRBD1	TRBV12-3/TRBV12-4
TGTGCCTGGAGTCCGGGACCGAGAGACACTGAAGCTTTCTTT	CAWSPGPRDTEAFF	many	TRBJ1-1	-	TRBV30
TGCAGTGCTTTGCCCGGGACAGGGGGTCATAATTCACCCCTCCACTTT	CSALPGTGGHNSPLHF	-	TRBJ1-6	TRBD1	TRBV20-1
TGTGCCAGCAGTTTAGCGCAGGGGGAGGATGCCTACGAGCAGTACTTC	CASSLAQGEDAYEQYF	-	TRBJ2-7	-	TRBV28
TGTGCCAGCAGCTTGGAGCAGGGCTACAATGAGCAGTTCTTC	CASSLEQGYNEQFF	many	TRBJ2-1	-	TRBV5-6
TGTGCCAGCAGTTACGGGGGAGGCAGTAATGAAAAACTGTTTTTT	CASSYGGGSNEKLFF	-	TRBJ1-4	-	TRBV6-5
TGTGCCAGCAGCTCGATCTGGGGCACAGATACGCAGTATTTT	CASSSIWGTDTQYF	many	TRBJ2-3	-	TRBV5-5
TGTGCCAGTAGTTCAGCCGGGACAGCCTCCTACGAGCAGTACTTC	CASSSAGTASYEQYF	-	TRBJ2-7	TRBD1	TRBV19
TGCAGTGCTAGATCCCGGCAGACTAGCGGGGGTTCCTACGAGCAGTACTTC	CSARSRQTSGGSYEQYF	many	TRBJ2-7	TRBD2	TRBV20-1
TGTGCCAGCAGTTCCCTCGGGGGCATTCAGTACTTC	CASSSLGGIQYF	many	TRBJ2-4	-	TRBV12-3/TRBV12-4
TGTGCCAGCAGGGTCGCTCCGGGGGAGACCCAGTACTTC	CASRVAPGETQYF	few	TRBJ2-5	-	TRBV6-1
TGTGCCAGCAGTTCCGGGACAGGGAACCAGCGGGGGTACTACGAGCAGTACTTC	CASSSGTGNQRGYYEQYF	many	TRBJ2-7	-	TRBV12-3/TRBV12-4
TGTGCCAGCAGTCAACTATCAACCGGGACAAACTATGGCTACACCTTC	CASSQLSTGTNYGYTF	few	TRBJ1-2	-	TRBV6-1
TGTGCCAGCAGCCAACGACAGATATCCTATGGCTACACCTTC	CASSQRQISYGYTF	many	TRBJ1-2	-	TRBV3-1
TGCAGTGCTCCGCGACTAGCGGGAATCTACAATGAGCAGTTCTTC	CSAPRLAGIYNEQFF	many	TRBJ2-1	TRBD2	TRBV20-1
TGTGCCAGCAGACACGACCGAGCGTATAGCAATCAGCCCCAGCATTTT	CASRHDRAYSNQPQHF	many	TRBJ1-5	-	TRBV2
TGTGCCAGCAGTGTGGCAGCGGGGGGCTACAATGAGCAGTTCTTC	CASSVAAGGYNEQFF	many	TRBJ2-1	TRBD2	TRBV2
TGTGCCAGCAGCCAAGTGACGGGAGGGATGTACAATGAGCAGTTCTTC	CASSQVTGGMYNEQFF	many	TRBJ2-1	TRBD2	TRBV3-1
TGTGCCAGTAGTATTCACCCCAGGACTAGCGGACCCTACGAGCAGTACTTC	CASSIHPRTSGPYEQYF	many	TRBJ2-7	TRBD2	TRBV19